The 16 T cell receptor beta chains below come from one sample, sequenced in a study of blood T cells in healthy people across ages. A second PCR, run for about 7 to 11 cycles, used a sample-barcoded 5' primer plus a J-beta primer mix. A single record per CDR3 protein comes from TCRdb applying MiXCR to the 5' RACE reads. This sample has approximately 800,000 distinct CDR3 sequences, with around two thirds found just once. Specimen: blood. These receptors came from a man aged 25 to 45 in good health.

The rearrangement links TRBV7-2 to TRBJ2-4; D may correspond to TRBD1 or TRBD2 (5 bases each). The end of the DNA is better explained by TRBJ2-7, so the J call may be wrong. Germline CDR1 SGHTA, CDR2 FQGNSA. This CDR3 is 12 amino acids long. CDR3 DNA: TGTGCCAGCGGGGGTATGTCCGACGAGCAGTACTTC. Translated, it gives CASGGMSDEQYF.

The chain carries TRBV27 and TRBJ2-5; unclear D gene. The CDR3 runs 14 residues. Germline CDR1 MNHEY, CDR2 SMNVEV (reference sequence). V shed 6 bases and J shed 5 bases, with 16 bases lying between them. CDR3 sequence reads: CASSPDTSRETQYF. CDR3 coding DNA: TGTGCCAGCAGCCCGGATACCTCCAGGGAGACCCAGTACTTC.

V gene TRBV12-3 or TRBV12-4 combines with J gene TRBJ2-2; TRBD1 or TRBD2 may be the D gene (5 bases each). Trimming stripped 5 bases from V and 4 bases from J, with 8 bases between. This CDR3 comprises 13 residues. CDR3 nucleotide sequence: TGTGCCAGCAGTGGGGACCGCACCGGGGAGCTGTTTTTT. Translating gives CASSGDRTGELFF.

In its sample, this clonotype was seen a few times. The chain employs TRBV12-3 or TRBV12-4 and TRBJ2-6; maybe TRBD1 (5 bases). CDR3 length: 15 residues. The V end lost 6 bases, the J end lost 2 bases, and 11 bases lay between the germline ends. The CDR3 spells CASSSRVAGANVLTF. As DNA, the CDR3 is TGTGCCAGCAGCTCCAGGGTTGCTGGGGCCAACGTCCTGACTTTC.

J is TRBJ2-1 and V is TRBV5-1; possibly TRBD1 or TRBD2 for D (5 bases each). This CDR3 spans 16 amino acids. V lost 1 base to trimming and J lost 3 bases, with 14 bases between them. Germline lookup yields CDR1 SGHRS and CDR2 YFSETQ. CDR3 DNA sequence: TGCGCCAGCAGCTTGAGCCGGGGCCCCTACTACAATGAGCAGTTCTTC. This encodes CASSLSRGPYYNEQFF. Filled out from reference TRBV5-1 and TRBJ2-1, the complete variable domain reads KAGVTQTPRYLIKTRGQQVTLSCSPISGHRSVSWYQQTPGQGLQFLFEYFSETQRNKGNFPGRFSGRQFSNSRSEMNVSTLELGDSALYLCASSLSRGPYYNEQFFGPGTRLTVL.

The chain carries TRBV4-3 and TRBJ2-7; D gene ambiguous. CDR3 length: 16 residues. V dropped 0 bases and J dropped 2 bases, with 14 bases sitting between them. Germline V gene sequence: CDR1 LGHNA, CDR2 YSLEER. CDR3 sequence: CASSQEVWGSTYEQYF. In DNA, the CDR3 is TGCGCCAGCAGCCAAGAGGTCTGGGGATCGACCTACGAGCAGTACTTC.

The rearrangement joins TRBV20-1 to TRBJ2-7; D remains unclear. The CDR3 has 11 amino acids. V lost 5 bases and J lost 4, with 9 bases in between. Per the germline V gene, CDR1 is DFQATT and CDR2 is SNEGSKA (reference sequence). CDR3 amino acids: CSAGEAYEQYF. CDR3 sequence (DNA): TGCAGTGCTGGTGAAGCATACGAGCAGTACTTC.

The chain recombines TRBV28 with TRBJ2-1, with TRBD2 matching 13 bases. V lost 2 bases, J lost 5 bases, and 6 bases stayed unmatched. Germline assignment: CDR1 MDHEN and CDR2 SYDVKM. The CDR3 consists of 17 residues. The CDR3 DNA reads TGTGCCAGCAGTTTAGGAATAGGGACTAGCGGGGACAATGAGCAGTTCTTC. Translated, it gives CASSLGIGTSGDNEQFF.

The gene calls are TRBV3-1 and TRBJ2-7, with D perhaps being TRBD1 or TRBD2 (6 bases each). This CDR3 region has 14 residues. The germline V gene has CDR1 LGHDT and CDR2 YNNKEL (reference sequence). The V end lost 6 bases, the J end lost 5 bases, and 17 bases lay between the germline ends. The CDR3 loop is CASSSRGDGNEQYF. Here the CDR3 DNA reads TGTGCCAGCAGTTCTAGGGGGGACGGCAACGAGCAGTACTTC.

Regarding this clonotype: Sequence at one end of the junction differs from germline and may be a read error. The rearrangement joins TRBV7-3 to TRBJ2-3; 7 nucleotides align to TRBD2. The CDR3 is 14 amino acids. Looked up from germline, CDR1 is SGHTA and CDR2 is FQGTGA. The CDR3 region has the DNA TGTGCCAGCAGCCGGGACTACCACACAGAGACGCAGTATTTT. Amino acids: CASSRDYHTETQYF.

V gene TRBV5-1 combines with J gene TRBJ1-1, with 7 positions matching TRBD1. CDR3 length: 16 residues. Germline V gives CDR1 SGHRS, CDR2 YFSETQ. V shed 1 base, J shed 0 bases, and the junction held 6 bases outside the gene matches. The CDR3 nucleotides read TGCGCCAGCAGCTTGAGGACAGGACAGATGAACACTGAAGCTTTCTTT. This gives the protein CASSLRTGQMNTEAFF.

The V and J genes are TRBV6-6 and TRBJ2-7; TRBD1 might be the D (6 bases). The germline V gene has CDR1 MNHNY and CDR2 SVGAGI (reference sequence). Deletions cut 7 bases from V and 2 bases from J, with 18 bases between. The CDR3 extends over 15 amino acids. The CDR3 DNA reads TGTGCCAGCACGTATGCCCCGACAGGACCCTACGAGCAGTACTTC. As protein: CASTYAPTGPYEQYF.

The chain uses TRBV20-1 and TRBJ2-5, with D perhaps TRBD2 (6 bases). TRBJ2-7 matches the DNA end more closely, so the J call is doubtful. This CDR3 contains 14 residues. CDR1 and CDR2 (germline): DFQATT, SNEGSKA (reference sequence). CDR3 coding DNA: TGCAGTGCTAGAGGGGCGGGGTCCGCGTACGAGCAGTACTTC. Its protein product is CSARGAGSAYEQYF.

With regard to this clonotype: A read error may explain this, as a much larger clone is one base away. The CDR3 loop reads CGAAFTAGWTDTQYF. The CDR3 DNA reads as TGCGGCGCCGCGTTTACAGCGGGGTGGACAGATACGCAGTATTTT. J is TRBJ2-3 and V is TRBV29-1; 7 nucleotides match TRBD2. Germline V gives CDR1 SQVTM, CDR2 ANQGSEA. CDR3 length: 15 residues.

The chain uses TRBV28 and TRBJ2-7; D might be TRBD2 (5 bases). Germline V gene sequence: CDR1 MDHEN, CDR2 SYDVKM. V lost 5 bases to trimming and J lost 6 bases, with 14 bases between them. This CDR3 spans 13 amino acids. CDR3 bases: TGTGCCAGCAGTAATAGTGGCGGGTCCGAGCAGTACTTC. It specifies CASSNSGGSEQYF.

This clonotype was seen only once. V usage is TRBV4-3 and J usage is TRBJ2-7; 11 nucleotides line up with TRBD1. V trimming: 0 bases; J trimming: 6 bases; junction bases outside the gene matches: 4. The CDR3 length is 15 residues. Germline V CDR1 and CDR2: LGHNA, YSLEER. The CDR3: CASSQEGQGAFEQYF. CDR3 in DNA: TGCGCCAGCAGCCAAGAAGGACAGGGGGCGTTCGAGCAGTACTTC.